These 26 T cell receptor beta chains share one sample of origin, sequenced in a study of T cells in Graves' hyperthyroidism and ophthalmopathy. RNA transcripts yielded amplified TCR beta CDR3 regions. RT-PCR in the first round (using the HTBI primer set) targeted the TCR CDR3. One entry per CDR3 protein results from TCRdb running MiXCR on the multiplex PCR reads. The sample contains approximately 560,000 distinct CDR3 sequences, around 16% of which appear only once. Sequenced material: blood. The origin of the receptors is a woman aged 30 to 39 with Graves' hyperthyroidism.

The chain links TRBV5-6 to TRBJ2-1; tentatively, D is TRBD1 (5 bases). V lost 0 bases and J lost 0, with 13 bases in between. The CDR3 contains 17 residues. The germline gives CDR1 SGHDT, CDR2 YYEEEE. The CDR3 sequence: CASSLGPTASSYNEQFF. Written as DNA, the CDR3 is TGTGCCAGCAGCTTGGGGCCGACAGCCAGCTCCTACAATGAGCAGTTCTTC.

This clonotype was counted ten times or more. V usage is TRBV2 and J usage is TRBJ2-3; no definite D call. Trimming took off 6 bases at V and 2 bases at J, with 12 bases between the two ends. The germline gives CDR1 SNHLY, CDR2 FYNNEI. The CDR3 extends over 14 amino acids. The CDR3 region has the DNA TGTGCCAGCAGCAAAGGTCGAACCACAGATACGCAGTATTTT. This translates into CASSKGRTTDTQYF.

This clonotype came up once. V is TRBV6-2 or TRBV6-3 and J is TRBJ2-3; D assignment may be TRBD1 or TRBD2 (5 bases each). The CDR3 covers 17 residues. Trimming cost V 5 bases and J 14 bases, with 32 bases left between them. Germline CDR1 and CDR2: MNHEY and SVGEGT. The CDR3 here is CASSDLPGPGNLVSGYF. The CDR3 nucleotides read TGTGCCAGCAGTGATTTACCGGGACCGGGAAATCTGGTCAGCGGGTATTTT.

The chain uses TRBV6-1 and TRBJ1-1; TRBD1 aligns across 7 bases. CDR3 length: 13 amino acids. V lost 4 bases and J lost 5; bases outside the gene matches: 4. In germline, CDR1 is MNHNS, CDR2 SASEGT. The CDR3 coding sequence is TGTGCCAGCAGTGTACAGGGGTCGACTGAAGCTTTCTTT. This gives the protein CASSVQGSTEAFF.

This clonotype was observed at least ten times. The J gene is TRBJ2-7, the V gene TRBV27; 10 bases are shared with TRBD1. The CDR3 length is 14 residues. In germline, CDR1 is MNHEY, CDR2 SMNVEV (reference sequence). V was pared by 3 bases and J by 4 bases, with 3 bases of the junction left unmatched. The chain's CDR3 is CASSLGDRGYEQYF. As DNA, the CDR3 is TGTGCCAGCAGTTTGGGGGACAGGGGTTACGAGCAGTACTTC.

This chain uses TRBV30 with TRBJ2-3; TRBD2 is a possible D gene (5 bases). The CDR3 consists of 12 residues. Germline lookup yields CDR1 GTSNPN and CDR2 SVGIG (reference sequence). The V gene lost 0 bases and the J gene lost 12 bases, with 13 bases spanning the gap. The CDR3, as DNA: TGTGCCTGGAGTGTAGGGAGTCCTTCCCAGTATTTT. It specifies CAWSVGSPSQYF. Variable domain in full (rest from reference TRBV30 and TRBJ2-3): SQTIHQWPATLVQPVGSPLSLECTVEGTSNPNLYWYRQAAGRGLQLLFYSVGIGQISSEVPQNLSASRPQDRQFILSSKKLLLSDSGFYLCAWSVGSPSQYFGPGTRLTVL.

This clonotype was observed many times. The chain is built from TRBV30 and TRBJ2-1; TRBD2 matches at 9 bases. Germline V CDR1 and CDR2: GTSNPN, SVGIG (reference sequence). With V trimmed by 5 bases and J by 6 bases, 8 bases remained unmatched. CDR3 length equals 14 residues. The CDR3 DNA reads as TGTGCCTGGGCGGGAGGGCGCTTGAGCAATGAGCAGTTCTTC. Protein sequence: CAWAGGRLSNEQFF. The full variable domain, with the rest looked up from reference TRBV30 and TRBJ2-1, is SQTIHQWPATLVQPVGSPLSLECTVEGTSNPNLYWYRQAAGRGLQLLFYSVGIGQISSEVPQNLSASRPQDRQFILSSKKLLLSDSGFYLCAWAGGRLSNEQFFGPGTRLTVL.

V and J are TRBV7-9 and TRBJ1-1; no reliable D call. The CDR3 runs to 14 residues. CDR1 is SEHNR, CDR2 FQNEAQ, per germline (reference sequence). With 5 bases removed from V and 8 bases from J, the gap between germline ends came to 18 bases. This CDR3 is CASSPSNDPKEAFF. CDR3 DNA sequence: TGTGCCAGCAGCCCTAGTAATGACCCTAAGGAAGCTTTCTTT.

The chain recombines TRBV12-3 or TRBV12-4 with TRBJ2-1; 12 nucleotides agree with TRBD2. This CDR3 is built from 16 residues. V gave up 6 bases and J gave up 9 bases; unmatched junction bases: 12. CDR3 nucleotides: TGTGCCAGCAGGACTAGCGGGAGAATTGAGAGAGGTGAGCAGTTCTTC. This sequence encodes CASRTSGRIERGEQFF.

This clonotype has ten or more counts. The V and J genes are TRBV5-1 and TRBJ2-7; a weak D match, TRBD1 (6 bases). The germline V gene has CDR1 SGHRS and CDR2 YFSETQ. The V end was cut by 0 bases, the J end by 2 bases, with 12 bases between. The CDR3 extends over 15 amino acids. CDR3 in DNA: TGCGCCAGCAGCTTGGCCTGGGGGCGTCCCTACGAGCAGTACTTC. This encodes CASSLAWGRPYEQYF.

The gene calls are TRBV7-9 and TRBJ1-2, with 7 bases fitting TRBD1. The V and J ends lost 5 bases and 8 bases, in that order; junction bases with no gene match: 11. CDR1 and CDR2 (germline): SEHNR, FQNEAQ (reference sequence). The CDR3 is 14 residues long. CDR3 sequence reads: CASSPRQGLGGYTF. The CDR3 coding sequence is TGTGCCAGCAGCCCAAGACAGGGACTTGGAGGCTACACCTTC.

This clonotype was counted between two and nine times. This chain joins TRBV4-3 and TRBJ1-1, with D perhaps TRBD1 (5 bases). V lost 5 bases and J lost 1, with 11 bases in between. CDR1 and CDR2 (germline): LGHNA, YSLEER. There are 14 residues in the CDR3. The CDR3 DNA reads TGCGCCAGCAGCGGCTTTCAGGGGAACACTGAAGCTTTCTTT. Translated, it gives CASSGFQGNTEAFF.

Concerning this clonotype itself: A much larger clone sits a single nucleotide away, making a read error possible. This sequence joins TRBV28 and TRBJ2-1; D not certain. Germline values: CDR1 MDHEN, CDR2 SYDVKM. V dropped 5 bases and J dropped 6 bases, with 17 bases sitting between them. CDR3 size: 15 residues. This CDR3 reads CASSESRLLLNEQFF. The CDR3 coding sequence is TGTGCCAGCAGTGAGTCGCGGCTCCTTCTCAATGAGCAGTTCTTC.

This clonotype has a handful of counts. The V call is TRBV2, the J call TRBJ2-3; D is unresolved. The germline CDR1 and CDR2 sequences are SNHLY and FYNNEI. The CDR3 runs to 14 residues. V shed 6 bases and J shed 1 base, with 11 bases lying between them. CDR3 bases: TGTGCCAGCAGGGATACGACTGGCACAGATACGCAGTATTTT. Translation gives CASRDTTGTDTQYF. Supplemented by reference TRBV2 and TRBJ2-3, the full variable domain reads EPEVTQTPSHQVTQMGQEVILRCVPISNHLYFYWYRQILGQKVEFLVSFYNNEISEKSEIFDDQFSVERPDGSNFTLKIRSTKLEDSAMYFCASRDTTGTDTQYFGPGTRLTVL.

CDR3 sequence reads: CASSAEIWGGYTF. The CDR3 region has the DNA TGTGCCAGCAGCGCCGAAATTTGGGGTGGCTACACCTTC. The chain carries TRBV9 and TRBJ1-2; D gene uncertain. Between the trimmed V and J ends, which lost 3 bases and 7 bases, there was a span of 13 bases. CDR3 size: 13 residues. The germline V gene has CDR1 SGDLS and CDR2 YYNGEE.

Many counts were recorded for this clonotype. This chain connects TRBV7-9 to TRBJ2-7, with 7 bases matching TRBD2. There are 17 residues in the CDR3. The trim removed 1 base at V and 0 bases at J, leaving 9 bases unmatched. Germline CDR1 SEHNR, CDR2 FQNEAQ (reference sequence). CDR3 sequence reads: CASSLGRLAQSSYEQYF. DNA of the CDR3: TGTGCCAGCAGCTTAGGCCGACTAGCCCAGAGCTCCTACGAGCAGTACTTC.

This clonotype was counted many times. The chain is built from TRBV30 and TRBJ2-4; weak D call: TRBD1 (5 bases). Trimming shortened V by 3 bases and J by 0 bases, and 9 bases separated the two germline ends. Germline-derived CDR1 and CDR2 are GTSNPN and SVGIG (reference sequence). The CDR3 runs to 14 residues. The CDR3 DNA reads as TGTGCCTGGAGCAGGGTACGAGCCAAAAACATTCAGTACTTC. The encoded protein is CAWSRVRAKNIQYF. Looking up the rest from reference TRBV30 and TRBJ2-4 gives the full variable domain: SQTIHQWPATLVQPVGSPLSLECTVEGTSNPNLYWYRQAAGRGLQLLFYSVGIGQISSEVPQNLSASRPQDRQFILSSKKLLLSDSGFYLCAWSRVRAKNIQYFGAGTRLSVL.

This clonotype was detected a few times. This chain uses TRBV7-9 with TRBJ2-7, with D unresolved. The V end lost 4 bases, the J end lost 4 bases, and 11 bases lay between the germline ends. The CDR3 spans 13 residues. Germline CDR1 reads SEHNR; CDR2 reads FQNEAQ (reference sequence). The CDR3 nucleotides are TGTGCCAGCAGCTCCCGGGCCAATTACGAGCAGTACTTC. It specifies CASSSRANYEQYF.

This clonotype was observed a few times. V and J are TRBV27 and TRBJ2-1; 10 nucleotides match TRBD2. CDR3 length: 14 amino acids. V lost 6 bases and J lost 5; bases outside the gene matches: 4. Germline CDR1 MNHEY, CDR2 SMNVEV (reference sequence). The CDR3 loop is CASRPGTSDNEQFF. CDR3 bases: TGTGCCAGCAGGCCCGGGACTAGCGACAATGAGCAGTTCTTC.

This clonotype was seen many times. The CDR3 DNA reads TGCAGTGCTAGAGATCTCACAGGGAGGACCCTTCCCCTCCACTTT. Translating it yields CSARDLTGRTLPLHF. The V call is TRBV20-1, the J call TRBJ1-6, with D perhaps TRBD1 (6 bases). Trimming removed 0 bases from V and 13 bases from J, with 19 bases in between. This CDR3 is 15 amino acids long. The germline gives CDR1 DFQATT, CDR2 SNEGSKA (reference sequence).

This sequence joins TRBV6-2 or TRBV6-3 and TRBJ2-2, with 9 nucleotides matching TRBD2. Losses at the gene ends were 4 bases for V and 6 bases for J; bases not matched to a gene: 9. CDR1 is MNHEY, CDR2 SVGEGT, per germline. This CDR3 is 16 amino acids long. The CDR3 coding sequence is TGTGCCAGCAGTTTTCCGGGACTAGCTTTCCCCGGGGAGCTGTTTTTT. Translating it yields CASSFPGLAFPGELFF.

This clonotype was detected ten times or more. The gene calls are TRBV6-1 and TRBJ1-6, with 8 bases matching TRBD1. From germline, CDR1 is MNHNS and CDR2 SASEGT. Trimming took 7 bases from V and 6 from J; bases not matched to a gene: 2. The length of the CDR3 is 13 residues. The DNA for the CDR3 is TGTGCCAGCACCGGACAGGGTAATTCACCCCTCCACTTT. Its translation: CASTGQGNSPLHF.

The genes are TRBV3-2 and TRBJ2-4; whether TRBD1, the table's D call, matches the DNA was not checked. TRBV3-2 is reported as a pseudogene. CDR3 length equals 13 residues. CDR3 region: CASSPRPGDIQYF. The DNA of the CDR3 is TGTGCCAGCAGCCCCCGACCGGGGGACATTCAGTACTTC.

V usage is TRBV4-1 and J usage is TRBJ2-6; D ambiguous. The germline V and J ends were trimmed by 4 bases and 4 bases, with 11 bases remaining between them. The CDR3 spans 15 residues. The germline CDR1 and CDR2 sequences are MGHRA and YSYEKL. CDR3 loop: CASSPLAAGANVLTF. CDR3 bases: TGCGCCAGCAGCCCACTTGCAGCGGGGGCCAACGTCCTGACTTTC.

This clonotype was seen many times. DNA for the CDR3: TGTGCCAGCAGCCCTACTACTAGCGGACTCTCCTACGAGCAGTACTTC. It is translated as CASSPTTSGLSYEQYF. The chain has TRBV13 and TRBJ2-7; the match to TRBD2 covers 8 bases. CDR3 size: 16 residues. Germline assignment: CDR1 PRHDT and CDR2 FYEKMQ (reference sequence). V trimming: 5 bases; J trimming: 0 bases; junction bases outside the gene matches: 9.

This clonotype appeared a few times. CDR3 sequence: CSASHSGRNYEQYF. CDR3 coding DNA: TGCAGTGCTAGCCATAGCGGGAGGAACTACGAGCAGTACTTC. The chain recombines TRBV20-1 with TRBJ2-7, with 10 bases matching TRBD2. This CDR3 has 14 residues. The germline V gene has CDR1 DFQATT and CDR2 SNEGSKA (reference sequence). J gave up 3 bases and V 3 bases, and 5 bases lay outside the gene matches.